The source of this T cell receptor (beta chain) is a study of T cell responses to AZD1222 COVID-19 vaccine (dated by TCRdb to about 2021). About the investigation overall: Because spike-specific TCR depth and breadth did not differ between the two schedules, AZD1222 recipients who got a second dose at roughly 4 weeks were pooled with those who got a second dose at roughly 12 weeks. TCR sequencing covered approximately 230 trial participants: 207 given two doses of AZD1222 and approximately 26 given two doses of MenACWY control vaccine. Trial participants were enrolled by age into subgroups of 18-55, 56-69 and 70-plus years, and 148, 28 and 57 TCR-sequenced participants, respectively, were included in these subgroups.

The sample's time point label is to be understood as: baseline before first vaccination. The vaccinee samples were drawn from two UK trials, COV001 and COV002, one of which was a single-blind randomized controlled phase 2/3 trial testing AZD1222 (ChAdOx1 nCoV-19) in healthy adults. For TCRbeta chain sequencing, PBMC samples were collected from trial participants at day 0 and at day 28 after the second dose. Broad study findings and their caveats: After two AZD1222 doses, both the breadth and the depth of spike-specific TCRs were significantly higher than at day 0 and than in MenACWY recipients. Participants were mostly white British and included more females than males, and it was suggested by the authors that clonal diversity may have been underestimated. Because no day 14 peak-response samples were available, repertoires were characterized only after the peak T cell response. Nearly half of unique spike-specific TCRs reportedly recognized epitopes outside regions mutated in the B.1.351 and B.1.1.7 variants. Only five to seven AZD1222 recipients were SARS-CoV-2 seropositive at baseline, limiting conclusions about previously exposed vaccinees. The 56-69-year group was small, and its depth increase did not reach significance, likely because of low power. CD4 TCRs associated with the vaccine covered the entire spike protein, and the dominant responses were in regions 160-218 and 743-854.

V and J lose 0 bases and 3 bases, and a span of 19 bases separates them. From a lookup of the germline V gene, CDR1 and CDR2 are SGHRS and YFSETQ. From the cysteine up to the phenylalanine, the CDR3 has a length of 18 residues. The retained sequence is limited to the CDR3, 54 bases, with the frame set at the first base. To note about this clone: Its target antigen remains unknown. Per-nucleotide qualities are absent, and no much larger clonotype sits a single base away.

The CDR3 regions of human TCRbeta chains were analyzed by immunosequencing. The authors processed their data as follows. Repertoire TCRs were checked for matches against a reference library of SARS-CoV-2-specific TCRs that had been generated using the MIRA antigen-specificity platform. Breadth was defined as the fraction of unique TCRs that were SARS-CoV-2-associated, and depth was defined as the fraction of total T cells that were SARS-CoV-2-associated. Using the MIRA data, every spike-specific TCR was mapped to the spike region that the TCR reacted to and assigned to either a CD4 or a CD8 class. Log10-transformed breadth and depth values were compared by one-way ANOVA with Sidak's multiple comparisons tests. In its TCRdb copy, this immuneACCESS table keeps in-frame sequences only and misses some clones. Where compared with another copy, unresolved V genes explain less than half of these, and the others have no known cause. D and trimming were read from the DNA, whereas the V and J calls and clone size are those reported in that table. For this sample there are some 120,000 clones; roughly nine tenths appear just once. Of the sample, under 3.5% is held by the ten largest clones.

The rearranged chain carries TRBV5-1 and TRBJ2-1, with TRBD2 perhaps the D gene, on 6 matching bases. Material: peripheral blood, obtained on day 0 of AZD1222 vaccination. The TCR was taken from an adult in good health. The CDR3 is CASSLAVAIAENYNEQFF. DNA sequence: TGCGCCAGCAGCTTGGCCGTCGCCATAGCGGAGAACTACAATGAGCAGTTCTTC.